Listed below are T cell receptor beta chains from one sample, sequenced in a study of blood T cells in healthy people across ages. TCRdb ran MiXCR on the 5' RACE reads and lists one entry per CDR3 protein. Altogether around 1,000,000 distinct CDR3 sequences are present, approximately 25% being singletons, with the ten largest covering approximately 0.71%. The sample was also linked to a second study, of T cells of mothers and their children.

The material sequenced was blood. These receptors were obtained from a girl aged 2-10 years in good health. The conserved cysteine and the conserved F or W are not part of the CDR3 here. Each record gives: V gene, CDR3 protein.

V: TRBV7-9; CDR3: ASTLGTDQNTEAF
V: TRBV11-3; CDR3: ASSLADREETQY
V: TRBV6-5; CDR3: ASSYYLGGGKDEQY
V: TRBV11-2; CDR3: ASSLSRDRLYNEQF
V: TRBV20-1; CDR3: SARDQTAEGHYNEQF
V: TRBV12-3/TRBV12-4; CDR3: ASSLGTGRVYEQY
V: TRBV5-6; CDR3: ASSRPTGLTDTQY
V: TRBV20-1; CDR3: SARSITNQETQY
V: TRBV6-2/TRBV6-3; CDR3: ASTDGFPGELF
V: TRBV12-3/TRBV12-4; CDR3: ASRLWGGGELF
V: TRBV4-2; CDR3: ASTIGAGASGKKGQF
V: TRBV4-2; CDR3: ASSQDSLKRLGGNTIY
V: TRBV27; CDR3: ASMYQREWYEQF
V: TRBV2; CDR3: ASRGWGDTQY
V: TRBV5-6; CDR3: ASSLSGDEIEAF
V: TRBV27; CDR3: ASSLSTPNGYDYNEQF
V: TRBV27; CDR3: ASSPPSRIHEQY
V: TRBV18; CDR3: ASSPQGGASFTEAF
V: TRBV12-3/TRBV12-4; CDR3: ASSPRGSGSLDGHNEQF
V: TRBV14; CDR3: ASSQSLPYEQY
V: TRBV5-1; CDR3: ASSPDDNEQF
V: TRBV19; CDR3: ASSIPANEKLF
V: TRBV5-5; CDR3: ASSLVGGKPYEQY
V: TRBV6-1; CDR3: ASREFRSEQY
V: TRBV29-1; CDR3: SVEMAGTGNPGTQY
V: TRBV7-2; CDR3: ASRPSGINEQY
V: TRBV13; CDR3: ASSSRFDSGANVLT
V: TRBV7-9; CDR3: ASSFGTGHYEQY
V: TRBV27; CDR3: ASSPMWGDWAMGGFYEQY
V: TRBV29-1; CDR3: SVEDPGTDSLETQY
V: TRBV5-1; CDR3: ASSFRGFGEQY
V: TRBV20-1; CDR3: SARTTSGDYEQY
V: TRBV5-1; CDR3: ASSLGDRAGEQY
V: TRBV4-1; CDR3: ASSQLKKTQY